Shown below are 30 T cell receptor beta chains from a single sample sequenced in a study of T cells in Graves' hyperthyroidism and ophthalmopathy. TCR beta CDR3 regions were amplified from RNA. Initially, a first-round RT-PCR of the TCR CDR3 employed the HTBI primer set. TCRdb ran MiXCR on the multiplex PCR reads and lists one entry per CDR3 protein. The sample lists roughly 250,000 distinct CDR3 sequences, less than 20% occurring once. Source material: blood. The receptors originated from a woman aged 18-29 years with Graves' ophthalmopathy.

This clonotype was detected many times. CDR3: CSVGSQGTQYF. Here the CDR3 DNA reads TGCAGCGTGGGAAGCCAGGGGACGCAGTATTTT. J is TRBJ2-3 and V is TRBV29-1, with D possibly TRBD1 on 6 matching bases. CDR3 length: 11 amino acids. With 6 bases removed from V and 9 bases from J, the gap between germline ends came to 13 bases. Germline assignment: CDR1 SQVTM and CDR2 ANQGSEA.

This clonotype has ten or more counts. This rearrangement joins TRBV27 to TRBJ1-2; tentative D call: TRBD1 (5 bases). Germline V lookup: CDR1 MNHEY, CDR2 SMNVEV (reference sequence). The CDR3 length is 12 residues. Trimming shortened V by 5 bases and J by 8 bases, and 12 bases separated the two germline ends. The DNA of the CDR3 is TGTGCCAGCAGTGGGCAGGGAGAAGGCTACACCTTC. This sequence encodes CASSGQGEGYTF.

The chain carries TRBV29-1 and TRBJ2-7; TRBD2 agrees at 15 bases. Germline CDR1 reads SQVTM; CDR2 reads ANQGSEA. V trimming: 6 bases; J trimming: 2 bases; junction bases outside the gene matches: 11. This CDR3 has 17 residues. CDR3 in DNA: TGCAGCGTCCGTTTGATCGGGACTAGCGGGGGGCCCTACGAGCAGTACTTC. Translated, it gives CSVRLIGTSGGPYEQYF.

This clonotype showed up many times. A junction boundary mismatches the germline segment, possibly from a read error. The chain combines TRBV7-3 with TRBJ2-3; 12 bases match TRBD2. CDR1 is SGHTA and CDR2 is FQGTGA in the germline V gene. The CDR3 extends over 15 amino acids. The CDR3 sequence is CAGSWTSGNADTQYF. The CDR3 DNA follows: TGTGCCGGCAGCTGGACTAGCGGGAATGCAGATACGCAGTATTTT. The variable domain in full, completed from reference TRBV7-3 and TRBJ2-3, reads GAGVSQTPSNKVTEKGKYVELRCDPISGHTALYWYRQSLGQGPEFLIYFQGTGAADDSGLPNDRFFAVRPEGSVSTLKIQRTERGDSAVYLCAGSWTSGNADTQYFGPGTRLTVL.

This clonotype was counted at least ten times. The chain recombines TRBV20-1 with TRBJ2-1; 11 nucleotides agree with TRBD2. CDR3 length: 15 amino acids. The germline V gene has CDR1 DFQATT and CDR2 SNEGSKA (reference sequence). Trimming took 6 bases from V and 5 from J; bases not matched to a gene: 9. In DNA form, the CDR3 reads TGCAGTGCCCATGTACCGACTAGCGGGAACAATGAGCAGTTCTTC. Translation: CSAHVPTSGNNEQFF.

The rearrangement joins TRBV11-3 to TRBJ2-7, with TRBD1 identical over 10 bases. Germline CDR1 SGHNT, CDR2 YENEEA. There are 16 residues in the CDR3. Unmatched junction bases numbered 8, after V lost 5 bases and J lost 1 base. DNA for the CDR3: TGTGCCAGCAGCCAGACAGGGGGCGCGAGTTCCTACGAGCAGTACTTC. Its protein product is CASSQTGGASSYEQYF.

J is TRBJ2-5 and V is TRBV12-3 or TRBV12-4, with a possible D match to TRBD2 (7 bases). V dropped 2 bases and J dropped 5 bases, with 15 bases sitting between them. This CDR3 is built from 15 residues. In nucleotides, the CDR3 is TGTGCCAGCAGTTTATGGGGGGGGCCACTGGAGACCCAGTACTTC. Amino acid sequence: CASSLWGGPLETQYF.

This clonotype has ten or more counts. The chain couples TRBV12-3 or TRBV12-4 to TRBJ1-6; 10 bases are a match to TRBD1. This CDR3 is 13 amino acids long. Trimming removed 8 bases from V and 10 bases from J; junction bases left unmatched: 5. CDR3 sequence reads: CASRDRGASPLHF. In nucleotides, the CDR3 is TGTGCCAGCCGGGACAGGGGAGCATCACCCCTCCACTTT.

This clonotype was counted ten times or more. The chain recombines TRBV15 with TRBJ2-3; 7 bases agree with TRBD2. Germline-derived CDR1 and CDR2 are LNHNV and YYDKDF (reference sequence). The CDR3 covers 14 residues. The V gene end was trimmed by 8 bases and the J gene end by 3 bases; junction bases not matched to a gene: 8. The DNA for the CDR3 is TGTGCCACCGGGGGGGTGGAGAGAACAGATACGCAGTATTTT. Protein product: CATGGVERTDTQYF.

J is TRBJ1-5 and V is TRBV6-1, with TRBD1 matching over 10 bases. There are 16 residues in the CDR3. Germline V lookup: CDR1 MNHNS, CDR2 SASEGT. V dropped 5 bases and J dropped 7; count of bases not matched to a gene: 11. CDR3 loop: CASSLWTGGSRQPQHF. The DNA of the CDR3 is TGTGCCAGCAGTCTCTGGACAGGGGGAAGTCGGCAGCCCCAGCATTTT.

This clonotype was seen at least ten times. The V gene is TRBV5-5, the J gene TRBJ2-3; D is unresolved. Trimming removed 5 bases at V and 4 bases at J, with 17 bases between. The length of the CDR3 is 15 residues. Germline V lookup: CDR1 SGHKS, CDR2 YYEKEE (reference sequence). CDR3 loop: CASSFEGIGADTQYF. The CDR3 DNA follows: TGTGCCAGCAGTTTCGAAGGGATAGGCGCAGATACGCAGTATTTT.

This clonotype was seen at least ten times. The CDR3 bases are TGTGCTTGTGTTGCGGGAGAGCGGATCACCGGGGAGCTGTTTTTT. This translates into CACVAGERITGELFF. The rearrangement joins TRBV30 to TRBJ2-2, with 7 bases matching TRBD2. Germline values: CDR1 GTSNPN, CDR2 SVGIG (reference sequence). This CDR3 comprises 15 residues.

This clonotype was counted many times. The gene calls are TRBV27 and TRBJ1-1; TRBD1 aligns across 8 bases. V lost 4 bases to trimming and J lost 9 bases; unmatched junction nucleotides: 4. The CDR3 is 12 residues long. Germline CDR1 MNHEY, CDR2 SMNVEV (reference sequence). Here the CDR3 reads CASSYGQGKAFF. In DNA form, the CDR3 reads TGTGCCAGCAGTTACGGACAGGGTAAAGCTTTCTTT.

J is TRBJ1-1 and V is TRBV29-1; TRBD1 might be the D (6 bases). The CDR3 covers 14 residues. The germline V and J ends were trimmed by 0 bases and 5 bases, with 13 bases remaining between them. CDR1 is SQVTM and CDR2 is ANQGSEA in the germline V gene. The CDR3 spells CSVEDLGARTEAFF. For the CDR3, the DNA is TGCAGCGTTGAAGATCTGGGGGCCCGGACTGAAGCTTTCTTT. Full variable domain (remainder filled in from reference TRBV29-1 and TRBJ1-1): SAVISQKPSRDICQRGTSLTIQCQVDSQVTMMFWYRQQPGQSLTLIATANQGSEATYESGFVIDKFPISRPNLTFSTLTVSNMSPEDSSIYLCSVEDLGARTEAFFGQGTRLTVV.

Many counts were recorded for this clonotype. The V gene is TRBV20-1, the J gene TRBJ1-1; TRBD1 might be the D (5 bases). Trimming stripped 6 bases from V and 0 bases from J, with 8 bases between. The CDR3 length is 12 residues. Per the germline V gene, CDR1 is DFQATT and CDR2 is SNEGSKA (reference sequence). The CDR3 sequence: CSARAMNTEAFF. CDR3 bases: TGCAGTGCCAGGGCGATGAACACTGAAGCTTTCTTT.

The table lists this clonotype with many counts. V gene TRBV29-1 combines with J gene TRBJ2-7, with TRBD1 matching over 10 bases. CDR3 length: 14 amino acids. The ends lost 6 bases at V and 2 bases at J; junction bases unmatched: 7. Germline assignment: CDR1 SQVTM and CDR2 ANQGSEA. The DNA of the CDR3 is TGCAGCGTGCTCTCCGGGACAGGGGCCTACGAGCAGTACTTC. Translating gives CSVLSGTGAYEQYF.

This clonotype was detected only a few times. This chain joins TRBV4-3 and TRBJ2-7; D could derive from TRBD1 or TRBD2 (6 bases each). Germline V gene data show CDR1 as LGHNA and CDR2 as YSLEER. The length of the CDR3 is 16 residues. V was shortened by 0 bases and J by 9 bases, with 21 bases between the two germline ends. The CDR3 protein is CASSQDSRTAEGGQYF. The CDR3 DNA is TGCGCCAGCAGCCAAGATTCTAGGACTGCAGAGGGGGGGCAGTACTTC.

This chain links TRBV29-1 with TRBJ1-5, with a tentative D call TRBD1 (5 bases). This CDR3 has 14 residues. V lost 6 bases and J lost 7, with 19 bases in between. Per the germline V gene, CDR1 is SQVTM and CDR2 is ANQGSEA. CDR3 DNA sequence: TGCAGCGTACAGCCTCACAGGAGGGGACAGCCCCAGCATTTT. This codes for CSVQPHRRGQPQHF.

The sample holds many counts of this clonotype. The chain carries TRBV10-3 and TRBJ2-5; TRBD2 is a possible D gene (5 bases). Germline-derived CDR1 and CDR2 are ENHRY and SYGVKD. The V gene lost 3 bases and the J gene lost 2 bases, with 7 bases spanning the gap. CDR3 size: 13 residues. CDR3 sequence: CAISDGLQETQYF. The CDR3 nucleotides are TGTGCCATCAGTGATGGACTGCAAGAGACCCAGTACTTC.

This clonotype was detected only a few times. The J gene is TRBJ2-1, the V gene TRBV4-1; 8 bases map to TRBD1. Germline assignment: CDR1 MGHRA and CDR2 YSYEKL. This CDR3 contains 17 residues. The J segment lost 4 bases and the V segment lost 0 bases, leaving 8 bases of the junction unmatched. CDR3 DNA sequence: TGCGCCAGCAGCCAAGACCCTCCGGGACAGGCATACAATGAGCAGTTCTTC. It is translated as CASSQDPPGQAYNEQFF.

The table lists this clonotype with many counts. CDR3 sequence (DNA): TGTGCCAGCAGGGACAACCCTTATGGCTACACCTTC. It codes for CASRDNPYGYTF. V gene TRBV6-2 or TRBV6-3 combines with J gene TRBJ1-2; TRBD1 is a possible D gene (5 bases). This CDR3 has 12 residues. Germline values: CDR1 MNHEY, CDR2 SVGEGT. Trimming took 6 bases from V and 5 from J, leaving 10 bases between them.

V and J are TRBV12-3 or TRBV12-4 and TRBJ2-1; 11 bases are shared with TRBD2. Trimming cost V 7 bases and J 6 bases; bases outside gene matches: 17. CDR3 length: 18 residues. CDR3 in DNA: TGTGCCAGCACCAGGGTAGCGGGGGGGATCCGGGTTCGCAATGAGCAGTTCTTC. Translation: CASTRVAGGIRVRNEQFF.

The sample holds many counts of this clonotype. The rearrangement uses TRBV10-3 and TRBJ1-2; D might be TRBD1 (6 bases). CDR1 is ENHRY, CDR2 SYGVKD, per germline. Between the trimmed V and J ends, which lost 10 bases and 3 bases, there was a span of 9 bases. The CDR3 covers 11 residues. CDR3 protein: CATRQDYGYTF. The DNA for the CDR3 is TGTGCCACCAGACAGGACTATGGCTACACCTTC.

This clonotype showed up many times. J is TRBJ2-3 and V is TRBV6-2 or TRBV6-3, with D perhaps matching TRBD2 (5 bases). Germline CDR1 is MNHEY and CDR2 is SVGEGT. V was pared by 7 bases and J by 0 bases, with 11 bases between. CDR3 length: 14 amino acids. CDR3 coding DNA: TGTGCCAGCACCCTGCGGACTAGCACAGATACGCAGTATTTT. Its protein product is CASTLRTSTDTQYF.

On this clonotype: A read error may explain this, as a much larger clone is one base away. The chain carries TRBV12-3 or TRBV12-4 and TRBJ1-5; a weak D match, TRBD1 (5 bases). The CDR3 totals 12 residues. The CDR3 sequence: CVTQWGNQPQHF. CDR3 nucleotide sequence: TGTGTCACCCAATGGGGGAATCAGCCCCAGCATTTT.

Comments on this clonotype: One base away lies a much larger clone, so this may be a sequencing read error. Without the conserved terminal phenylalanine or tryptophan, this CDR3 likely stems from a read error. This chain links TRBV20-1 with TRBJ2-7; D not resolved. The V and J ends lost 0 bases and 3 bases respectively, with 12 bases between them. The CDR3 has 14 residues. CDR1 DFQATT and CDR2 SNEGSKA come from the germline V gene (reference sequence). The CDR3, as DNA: TGCAGTGCTAGAGATGAGGCGCCTTTCTACGAGCAGTACCTC. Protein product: CSARDEAPFYEQYL.

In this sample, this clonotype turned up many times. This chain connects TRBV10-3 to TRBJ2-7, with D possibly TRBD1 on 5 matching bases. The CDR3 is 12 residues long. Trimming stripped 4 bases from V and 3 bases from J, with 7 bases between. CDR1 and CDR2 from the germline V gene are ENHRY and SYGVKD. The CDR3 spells CAISADSYEQYF. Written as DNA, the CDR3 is TGTGCCATCAGTGCCGACAGCTACGAGCAGTACTTC.

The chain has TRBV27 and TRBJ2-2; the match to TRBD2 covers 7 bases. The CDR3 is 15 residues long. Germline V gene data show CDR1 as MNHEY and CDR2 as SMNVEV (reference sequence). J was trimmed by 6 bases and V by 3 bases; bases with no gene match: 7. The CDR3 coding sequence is TGTGCCAGCAGTTTTTTGGCGGGGAGGGCCGGGGAGCTGTTTTTT. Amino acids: CASSFLAGRAGELFF.

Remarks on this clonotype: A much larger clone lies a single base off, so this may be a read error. The CDR3 bases are TGTGCCAGCGGTATAAGCTCCTACGAGCAGTACTTC. It translates to CASGISSYEQYF. The chain uses TRBV3-2 and TRBJ2-7. TRBV3-2 constitutes a pseudogene. This CDR3 comprises 12 residues.

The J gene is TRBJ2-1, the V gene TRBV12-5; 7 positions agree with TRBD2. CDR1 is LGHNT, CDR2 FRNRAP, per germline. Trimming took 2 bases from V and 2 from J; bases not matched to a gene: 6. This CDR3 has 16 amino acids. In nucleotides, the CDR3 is TGTGCTAGTGGTTTGATAACGGGGGGACCCTACAATGAGCAGTTCTTC. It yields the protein CASGLITGGPYNEQFF. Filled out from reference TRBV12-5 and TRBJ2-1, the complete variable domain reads DARVTQTPRHKVTEMGQEVTMRCQPILGHNTVFWYRQTMMQGLELLAYFRNRAPLDDSGMPKDRFSAEMPDATLATLKIQPSEPRDSAVYFCASGLITGGPYNEQFFGPGTRLTVL.